The entry that follows covers one TCR beta chain sequence. CDR3 length equals 14 residues. V gave up 6 bases and J gave up 3 bases; unmatched junction bases: 7. In germline, CDR1 is SGHTA, CDR2 FQGNSA. The source of the sample is a study of glioma-infiltrating T cells after dendritic cell vaccination. Looking at the study overall: Autologous tumor lysate was loaded overnight onto monocyte-derived dendritic cells grown approximately seven days with IL-4 and GM-CSF.

Amplification used 60 V beta primers and 13 J beta primers. Sequencing was performed with immunoSEQ multiplex PCR; in TCRdb, only in-frame clones are kept and a portion is missing. Seen here are fewer than 70,000 clones, about 85% observed once, and the top ten hold roughly 8.8%. Time point given: after dendritic cell vaccination, including at tumor progression/relapse. Only patients with spare fresh-frozen tumor and over two years of follow-up were included. This chain links TRBV7-2 with TRBJ2-7; 8 nucleotides line up with TRBD1. The specimen comprised blood, sampled after dendritic cell vaccination. The receptor comes from a human donor with glioblastoma. CDR3 DNA: TGTGCCAGCAGAAATGGACAGGGCTTCTACGAGCAGTACTTC. Translation: CASRNGQGFYEQYF.